This T cell receptor beta chain was documented in a study of T cell changes during pregnancy in multiple sclerosis. The length of the CDR3 is 15 residues. Germline CDR1 is MGHRA and CDR2 is YSYEKL. Germline trimming cut 4 bases from V and 4 bases from J; bases unmatched to any gene: 8. Only in-frame clones appear in the TCRdb table, and some are missing; sequencing was by immunoSEQ multiplex PCR. In the table there are roughly 59,000 clones, around 91% of which are singletons. The chain recombines TRBV4-1 with TRBJ2-5; the match to TRBD1 covers 8 bases. This sequence was found in a female donor in good health, enrolled as a control in a pregnancy study. The material sequenced was peripheral blood, taken in the third trimester of pregnancy. The CDR3 DNA reads as TGCGCCAGCAGCCTACAGGGACAGGATCGAGAGACCCAGTACTTC. Protein product: CASSLQGQDRETQYF.